This TCR beta chain was captured in a study of patients with pleural tuberculosis (dated by TCRdb to between 2012 and 2015). This clonotype was seen at least ten times. What antigen it recognizes has not been identified. No base quality information exists; no much larger clone differs at one position. The CDR3 starts with the cysteine, ends with the phenylalanine, and has 14 residues. The read is trimmed to its CDR3 DNA, 42 bases read in frame from base 1. The germline V gene (reference sequence) yields SGHNT for CDR1 and YYREEE for CDR2. V has 5 bases trimmed and J has 7 bases trimmed; junction bases matching no gene number 8. The sequencing machine was an Illumina Genome Analyzer IIx. Clones were called with MiXCR by TCRdb after fastp trimmed the public reads at Q25, and only in-frame beta chains were retained. Every CDR3 protein is listed once, alongside the most common genes and DNA of its rows. The table for this sample lists 25,000 to 35,000 distinct CDR3 sequences; 18% of them were counted only once. The top ten clones comprise around 3.2% of the sample.

The rearrangement joined TRBV5-4 to TRBJ2-1, with 8 bases in between that match TRBD2. The sequence came from a human donor with pleural tuberculosis. The sequencing sample was made of peripheral blood. CDR3 sequence: CASRDSGEKNEQFF. DNA sequence: TGTGCCAGCAGAGATAGCGGGGAAAAAAATGAGCAGTTCTTC.